This record looks at one TCR beta chain sequence and its context. There is no known antigen for this receptor. Base-call qualities are not available, and no considerably larger clone is one nucleotide away. Study subjects had biopsy-confirmed Merkel cell carcinoma that was MCPyV-positive, and every subject had positive serum antibodies to T-antigen. Genomic DNA was extracted from over five adjacent 10-micron frozen tumor sections without cell sorting or culture. Optimal cutting temperature compound was used to freeze tumor biopsy tissue measuring roughly 5 x 5 x 5 mm. The presence of abundant Merkel cell carcinoma and infiltrating cells in the frozen biopsy was confirmed on hematoxylin and eosin scout sections. These data originate in a study of T cell repertoires in Merkel cell carcinoma (dated by TCRdb to about 2019). Study-level background: Patients with prior intralesional immunotherapy or systemic immune checkpoint blockade before the biopsy were excluded. Tetramer sorting, cloning and paired TCR sequencing of expanded tumor-infiltrating lymphocytes were first used to define MCPyV-specific clonotypes. Inclusion required a diagnosis of MCPyV-positive Merkel cell carcinoma and successful in vitro expansion of tumor-infiltrating lymphocytes. Study-wide findings and limitations: Normal tissue biopsies were not studied.

The immunoSEQ assay was used for TRB CDR3 sequencing and data processing of tumor genomic DNA. The clones in this table, taken by TCRdb from immuneACCESS, are in-frame only. Not every clone is retained; where verified, under half of the shortfall comes from an unresolved V gene, and the cause of the rest is unknown. The table for this sample lists about 15,000 clones; around four fifths of them were counted only once. The ten largest clonotypes hold under 20% of the sample. The junction shows trimming of 7 bases on V and 4 bases on J, plus 11 bases between the germline ends. From its cysteine to its phenylalanine, the CDR3 spans 14 amino acids. Only the CDR3 region is kept as DNA, spanning 42 bases read in frame from base 1. CDR1 and CDR2 (LNHDA, SQIVND) derive from the germline V gene (reference sequence).

The rearrangement combines TRBV19 with TRBJ1-6; perhaps TRBD1 is the D gene, with 6 bases matching. Specimen: tumor tissue. The receptor was derived from an adult with Merkel cell carcinoma. The CDR3 protein sequence reads: CASNPGQYNSPLHF. In nucleotide form, the sequence is TGTGCCAGTAACCCGGGACAATATAATTCACCCCTCCACTTT.